This record covers a single TCR beta chain. The specificity of this receptor is unknown. The sample holds no much larger clone one base away, and base qualities are not on file. This entry belongs to a study of OX40 agonist ivuxolimab in advanced cancers. Study-level background: Ivuxolimab was a fully human IgG2 agonistic monoclonal antibody targeting the costimulatory receptor OX40 (CD134). Intravenous ivuxolimab was administered to patients every 2 weeks at six dose levels: 0.01, 0.1, 0.3, 1.5, 3 and 10 mg/kg. The paper describes the monotherapy dose-escalation part (N ≈ 52 patients) of the phase I trial of ivuxolimab. Prior anti-PD-1, anti-PD-L1 or anti-CTLA-4 therapy was permitted, and checkpoint inhibitors had been received by around 39% of dose-escalation patients. A male proportion of around 80% and a mean age of about 60 years, ranging from roughly 23 to 85, were recorded for the dose-escalation cohort. The purpose of peripheral TCRbeta sequencing was to test whether ivuxolimab changed TCR sequence diversity and led to clonal T-cell expansion. Among the 50 to 55 dose-escalation patients, some 19 had hepatocellular carcinoma, about 15 melanoma, 9 renal cell carcinoma and 9 head and neck cancer. Three dose-escalation patients achieved partial responses, one with hepatocellular carcinoma and two with cutaneous melanoma.

Broad study findings and their caveats: After ivuxolimab, expanded clones were on average more numerous among CD8+ T cells than among CD4+ T cells. Partial responders in the 0.1-3.0 mg/kg groups had among the lowest normalized peripheral clonal expansion, especially among CD8+ T cells. Antigen specificity was not determined for the clonally expanded peripheral T cells. At doses from 0.1 to 3.0 mg/kg, clonal expansion was seen in both CD4+ and CD8+ blood T cells between baseline and week 6. Low levels of normalized T-cell clonal expansion were also seen in some nonresponding patients.

To sequence the TCRbeta CDR3 region, genomic DNA was isolated from the sorted cells. The immunoSEQ Assay was used to sequence the TCRbeta CDR3 regions. TCRdb carries this immuneACCESS record with in-frame sequences only. Its versions omit some clonotypes, under half of them owing to an unresolved V gene in the studies checked, with the rest unexplained. The sample table holds tens of thousands of clones, of which around nine tenths were seen once. The top ten hold roughly 0.77% of the sample. The trial excluded patients who had a history of autoimmune disease or who were on systemic immunosuppression. Peripheral blood for TCR sequencing was drawn from every dose cohort at baseline, at cycle 4 day 1 and at cycle 7 day 1. The samples were taken from a phase I, first-in-human, multicenter, open-label dose-escalation trial of ivuxolimab. The trial enrolled adults with locally advanced or metastatic head and neck squamous cell, hepatocellular, melanoma or renal cell carcinoma. Before TCR sequencing, CD4+ T cells and CD8+ T cells were sorted from peripheral blood as separate populations.

The clonotype originates from an adult with an advanced solid tumor such as melanoma, head and neck, liver or kidney cancer. Here the sequenced sample was CD4+ or CD8+ T cells sorted from blood, taken in a trial of the OX40 agonist ivuxolimab.

DNA sequence: TGTGCCAGCAGCCCAACTACCAGCTCTGGAAACACCATATATTTT. This gives the protein CASSPTTSSGNTIYF. The V and J segments used are TRBV4-2 and TRBJ1-3, with the D gene uncertain. According to the germline V gene, CDR1 reads LGHNA and CDR2 reads YNFKEQ. The trim is 4 bases for V and 0 bases for J, with a gap of 10 bases between the germline ends. Counted from cysteine to phenylalanine, this CDR3 has 15 amino acids. The retained sequence is limited to the CDR3, 45 bases, with the frame set at the first base.